One and the same sample provided the 32 T cell receptor beta chains below, sequenced in a study of breast tumors, draining lymph nodes, adjacent tissues. The lymph nodes were axillary draining lymph nodes from breast cancer patients. TCRdb used MiXCR to reprocess the multiplex PCR reads, holding one entry per CDR3 protein. The profile covers approximately 280,000 distinct CDR3 sequences, with roughly 30% appearing a single time and approximately 1% taken by the ten largest. Material for sequencing was axillary lymph node tissue. The receptors were sampled from a female donor with breast cancer. Some clones in this sample may be carry-over from other donors' samples.

J is TRBJ1-4 and V is TRBV5-1; D perhaps matches TRBD1 (5 bases). Trimming removed 4 bases from V and 8 bases from J, with 21 bases in between. This CDR3 contains 16 residues. In germline, CDR1 is SGHRS, CDR2 YFSETQ. For the CDR3, the DNA is TGCGCCAGCAGCCACAAGGGGCGGGTGGTAAGAGAAAAACTGTTTTTT. Its translation: CASSHKGRVVREKLFF.

The chain uses TRBV6-5 and TRBJ1-1, with D possibly TRBD1 on 6 matching bases. V lost 4 bases and J 6 bases, leaving 24 bases between the germline ends. The CDR3 spans 17 residues. The germline V gene encodes CDR1 MNHEY and CDR2 SVGAGI. Here the CDR3 reads CASSFLTAGARGPEAFF. The CDR3, as DNA: TGTGCCAGCAGTTTCCTGACAGCAGGGGCGCGGGGGCCTGAAGCTTTCTTT.

This clonotype was seen many times. The CDR3, as DNA: TGTGCCACCAGTGACCTAGGCTACGAGCAGTACTTC. Translation gives CATSDLGYEQYF. The gene calls are TRBV24-1 and TRBJ2-7; D ambiguous. Germline assignment: CDR1 KGHDR and CDR2 SFDVKD. Trimming removed 4 bases at V and 3 bases at J, with 6 bases between. The CDR3 totals 12 residues.

This clonotype was detected many times. This chain joins TRBV10-3 and TRBJ2-1; D not resolved. Germline V gene sequence: CDR1 ENHRY, CDR2 SYGVKD. CDR3 size: 15 residues. V was trimmed by 6 bases and J by 5 bases, leaving 17 bases between them. For the CDR3, the DNA is TGTGCCATCAGGGGATCCGGCGCTACTAACAATGAGCAGTTCTTC. It yields the protein CAIRGSGATNNEQFF.

This clonotype was counted between two and nine times. Possible read error: a much larger clone is one base away. This sequence joins TRBV5-8 and TRBJ2-1, with 7 nucleotides matching TRBD1. CDR1 and CDR2 (germline): SGHTS, YDEGEE. J was trimmed by 15 bases and V by 4 bases; bases with no gene match: 10. This CDR3 is 12 amino acids long. This CDR3 is CASSLTGTRMFF. The CDR3 DNA reads TGTGCCAGCAGCCTGACAGGGACGCGTATGTTCTTC.

The CDR3 sequence: CATSRGLDGQFF. For the CDR3, the DNA is TGTGCCACCAGCCGGGGACTGGATGGGCAGTTCTTC. V gene TRBV15 combines with J gene TRBJ2-1; possibly TRBD2 for D (6 bases). Per the germline V gene, CDR1 is LNHNV and CDR2 is YYDKDF (reference sequence). The V end was cut by 5 bases, the J end by 12 bases, with 14 bases between. The CDR3 has 12 amino acids.

At least ten counts were recorded for this clonotype. CDR3 protein: CASSPLLGNQPQHF. CDR3 bases: TGCGCCAGCAGCCCCCTTCTTGGCAATCAGCCCCAGCATTTT. The chain employs TRBV4-1 and TRBJ1-5, with D unresolved. Germline CDR1 reads MGHRA; CDR2 reads YSYEKL. Trimming took off 4 bases at V and 2 bases at J, with 9 bases between the two ends. There are 14 residues in the CDR3.

This clonotype was recorded once. At one boundary the junction diverges from the germline segment, which might be a read error. This chain uses TRBV20-1 with TRBJ2-7, with D possibly matching TRBD2 (6 bases). CDR3 length: 12 amino acids. Germline V gene data show CDR1 as DFQATT and CDR2 as SNEGSKA (reference sequence). CDR3 sequence: CSAISGVREPYF. CDR3 sequence (DNA): TGCAGTGCTATTTCGGGGGTACGGGAGCCGTACTTC.

The table lists this clonotype with many counts. The chain employs TRBV9 and TRBJ2-7; the match to TRBD1 covers 9 bases. The CDR3 totals 15 residues. Germline CDR1 and CDR2: SGDLS and YYNGEE. The V segment lost 2 bases and the J segment 2 bases; nucleotides outside the gene matches: 5. This CDR3 reads CASSVQQGATYEQYF. Written as DNA, the CDR3 is TGTGCCAGCAGCGTCCAACAGGGGGCAACCTACGAGCAGTACTTC.

This clonotype appeared many times. This chain connects TRBV29-1 to TRBJ1-3; TRBD1 aligns across 8 bases. Germline V gene data show CDR1 as SQVTM and CDR2 as ANQGSEA. The CDR3 extends over 13 amino acids. V lost 7 bases and J lost 2; bases outside the gene matches: 4. CDR3 protein: CSAGQGTGNTIYF. CDR3 nucleotides: TGCAGCGCTGGACAGGGAACTGGAAACACCATATATTTT.

The table lists this clonotype with many counts. The J gene is TRBJ2-2, the V gene TRBV7-8; maybe TRBD2 (6 bases). Germline-derived CDR1 and CDR2 are SGHVS and FQNEAQ. CDR3 size: 15 residues. The V gene lost 5 bases and the J gene lost 3 bases, with 13 bases spanning the gap. The CDR3 loop reads CASSPATSHTGELFF. CDR3 nucleotides: TGTGCCAGCAGCCCTGCAACTAGCCACACCGGGGAGCTGTTTTTT.

This clonotype was seen at least ten times. The V gene is TRBV12-3 or TRBV12-4, the J gene TRBJ2-7; D uncertain. The CDR3 is 13 amino acids. V dropped 5 bases and J dropped 3 bases, with 11 bases sitting between them. The CDR3 loop reads CASSTSTLYEQYF. Here the CDR3 DNA reads TGTGCCAGCAGTACTTCTACTCTCTACGAGCAGTACTTC.

This clonotype showed up many times. This chain joins TRBV11-3 and TRBJ2-1; D unclear. Germline V lookup: CDR1 SGHNT, CDR2 YENEEA. V was cut by 5 bases and J by 9 bases, with 8 bases left in between. This CDR3 comprises 11 residues. The CDR3 coding sequence is TGTGCCAGCAGCGCCTCTATTGAGCAGTTCTTC. It translates to CASSASIEQFF.

This clonotype appeared many times. The V gene is TRBV10-1, the J gene TRBJ2-1; TRBD1 aligns across 9 bases. V lost 5 bases and J lost 5; bases outside the gene matches: 7. Germline lookup yields CDR1 WNHNN and CDR2 SYGVQD (reference sequence). The length of the CDR3 is 15 residues. The CDR3 sequence is CASSSRQGVHNEQFF. CDR3 nucleotides: TGCGCCAGCAGTTCCCGACAGGGGGTCCACAATGAGCAGTTCTTC.

This chain connects TRBV28 to TRBJ2-6, with D unresolved. The CDR3 loop spans 16 amino acids. V lost 5 bases, J lost 0 bases, and 11 bases lay in between. CDR1 and CDR2 (germline): MDHEN, SYDVKM. For the CDR3, the DNA is TGTGCCAGCAGTCTTACATGGAACTCTGGGGCCAACGTCCTGACTTTC. Amino acids: CASSLTWNSGANVLTF. The full variable domain, in which reference TRBV28 and TRBJ2-6 provide the parts outside the CDR3, is DVKVTQSSRYLVKRTGEKVFLECVQDMDHENMFWYRQDPGLGLRLIYFSYDVKMKEKGDIPEGYSVSREKKERFSLILESASTNQTSMYLCASSLTWNSGANVLTFGAGSRLTVL.

This clonotype was found once. Given a much more abundant clone one base away, this may be a read error. Without the conserved terminal phenylalanine or tryptophan, this CDR3 likely stems from a read error. The chain has TRBV6-1 and TRBJ2-6, with D possibly TRBD2 on 6 matching bases. The CDR3 length is 17 residues. In germline, CDR1 is MNHNS, CDR2 SASEGT. Deletions cut 4 bases from V and 0 bases from J, with 13 bases between. CDR3 nucleotides: TGTGCCAGCAGTGTACTAGCTTGGAGCTCTGGGGCCAACGTCCTGACTTCC. This gives the protein CASSVLAWSSGANVLTS.

The V gene is TRBV13, the J gene TRBJ2-1, with D possibly matching TRBD2 (5 bases). The CDR3 runs 12 residues. Trimming took off 4 bases at V and 10 bases at J, with 11 bases between the two ends. Germline lookup yields CDR1 PRHDT and CDR2 FYEKMQ (reference sequence). In DNA form, the CDR3 reads TGTGCCAGCAGCTCTCGCGGCGGGGAGCAGTTCTTC. Encoded protein: CASSSRGGEQFF.

Ten or more counts support this clonotype. The chain employs TRBV20-1 and TRBJ2-7; D call uncertain. Trimming removed 4 bases at V and 6 bases at J, with 13 bases between. CDR1 is DFQATT and CDR2 is SNEGSKA in the germline V gene (reference sequence). The CDR3 length is 12 residues. In nucleotides, the CDR3 is TGCAGTGCTAAGGAAAATTCGGCCGAGCAGTACTTC. Its protein product is CSAKENSAEQYF.

This clonotype was detected many times. The chain carries TRBV24-1 and TRBJ2-1; 11 bases align to TRBD2. Germline V gene data show CDR1 as KGHDR and CDR2 as SFDVKD. The CDR3 has 16 amino acids. V trimming: 4 bases; J trimming: 7 bases; junction bases outside the gene matches: 8. The CDR3 coding sequence is TGTGCCACCAGTGACCAACTAGCGGGAGCGGAGAATGAGCAGTTCTTC. This encodes CATSDQLAGAENEQFF.

For this clonotype: This likely comes from a read error, as the CDR3 has no conserved phenylalanine or tryptophan at its end. This chain links TRBV9 with TRBJ2-7, with D unclear. V lost 2 bases, J lost 6 bases, and 12 bases lay in between. The CDR3 runs to 13 residues. CDR1 and CDR2 from the germline V gene are SGDLS and YYNGEE. The CDR3 reads CASSVEYLGEQYS. CDR3 nucleotides: TGTGCCAGCAGCGTTGAGTACCTGGGCGAGCAGTACTCC.

The sample holds a few counts of this clonotype. The V and J genes are TRBV3-1 and TRBJ2-1; TRBD2 matches at 7 bases. J was trimmed by 9 bases and V by 4 bases; bases with no gene match: 6. The CDR3 is 13 residues long. Per the germline V gene, CDR1 is LGHDT and CDR2 is YNNKEL (reference sequence). CDR3 coding DNA: TGTGCCAGCAGCCTCTATGCGGGAGCTGAGCAGTTCTTC. It is translated as CASSLYAGAEQFF.

There are a few counts of this clonotype. A much larger clone differs from this one at a single base, so this may be a read error. The chain is built from TRBV20-1 and TRBJ2-1; TRBD2 might be the D (5 bases). Germline values: CDR1 DFQATT, CDR2 SNEGSKA (reference sequence). The CDR3 is made up of 12 amino acids. The CDR3 is CSARAGVDEPFF. The DNA of the CDR3 is TGCAGTGCTAGAGCCGGGGTTGATGAGCCGTTCTTC.

This clonotype has a count of ten or more. V and J are TRBV4-1 and TRBJ2-3, with TRBD2 identical over 7 bases. Looked up from germline, CDR1 is MGHRA and CDR2 is YSYEKL. V dropped 1 base and J dropped 2; count of bases not matched to a gene: 9. The CDR3 covers 17 residues. CDR3 protein: CASSQVHMGLYTDTQYF. CDR3 nucleotides: TGCGCCAGCAGCCAAGTCCATATGGGACTATACACAGATACGCAGTATTTT.

V is TRBV29-1 and J is TRBJ1-1; 7 bases are shared with TRBD1. Germline CDR1 is SQVTM and CDR2 is ANQGSEA. V shed 3 bases, J shed 1 base, and the junction held 2 bases outside the gene matches. The CDR3 runs 13 residues. Written as DNA, the CDR3 is TGCAGCGTTGACTACAGGGGGAACACTGAAGCTTTCTTT. Translating gives CSVDYRGNTEAFF.

This clonotype was seen a handful of times. Compared with germline, one end of the junction differs, possibly owing to a read error. The rearrangement joins TRBV27 to TRBJ1-2; 9 bases line up with TRBD1. Germline V lookup: CDR1 MNHEY, CDR2 SMNVEV (reference sequence). This CDR3 comprises 15 residues. The CDR3 DNA follows: TGTGCCAGCAGTTTAGGGACAGGGTTACCCTATGGCTACGCCTTC. This encodes CASSLGTGLPYGYAF.

This clonotype has a count of ten or more. This rearrangement joins TRBV29-1 to TRBJ2-3; unclear D gene. V was cut by 6 bases and J by 0 bases, with 13 bases left in between. The CDR3 loop spans 14 amino acids. Germline CDR1 is SQVTM and CDR2 is ANQGSEA. The CDR3 bases are TGCAGCGTGGGGAAAAGCGTCAGCACAGATACGCAGTATTTT. Protein: CSVGKSVSTDTQYF.

V gene TRBV30 combines with J gene TRBJ2-1, with 13 positions matching TRBD2. Germline CDR1 reads GTSNPN; CDR2 reads SVGIG (reference sequence). Trimming cost V 0 bases and J 10 bases; bases outside gene matches: 15. The CDR3 runs 18 residues. The CDR3 nucleotides are TGTGCCTGGAGTGTTGGACTAGCGGGAGACGGGCGTTCGCGGGAGCAGTTCTTC. This translates into CAWSVGLAGDGRSREQFF.

Of note for this clonotype: A much larger clone is a single base away; this may be a read error. This chain uses TRBV6-4 with TRBJ2-7, with TRBD1 matching over 8 bases. The length of the CDR3 is 13 residues. Germline CDR1 MRHNA, CDR2 SNTAGT. The CDR3 here is CASSPDRGGEQCF. CDR3 coding DNA: TGTGCCAGCAGTCCCGACAGGGGCGGCGAGCAGTGCTTC.

The genes are TRBV7-8 and TRBJ2-6; a possible D gene is TRBD1 (5 bases). The CDR3 covers 14 residues. The V end lost 4 bases, the J end lost 4 bases, and 8 bases lay between the germline ends. Germline loops: CDR1 SGHVS, CDR2 FQNEAQ. CDR3 nucleotide sequence: TGTGCCAGCAGCTCAAGACAGGGGGCCAACGTCCTGACTTTC. As protein: CASSSRQGANVLTF.

Remarks on this clonotype: A clone one base away is much larger, so this may be a read error. A read error is likely, as this CDR3 ends without the conserved phenylalanine or tryptophan. The chain employs TRBV19 and TRBJ2-1; D is perhaps TRBD1 (6 bases). Germline V gives CDR1 LNHDA, CDR2 SQIVND (reference sequence). V was shortened by 5 bases and J by 2 bases, with 13 bases between the two germline ends. The CDR3 consists of 15 residues. CDR3 protein: CASSFGQPTYNEQFL. For the CDR3, the DNA is TGTGCCAGTAGTTTCGGACAGCCAACCTACAATGAGCAGTTCCTC.

This clonotype was observed many times. This chain joins TRBV11-3 and TRBJ1-2; D is undetermined. The germline V gene has CDR1 SGHNT and CDR2 YENEEA. This CDR3 comprises 12 residues. The germline V and J ends were trimmed by 2 bases and 6 bases, with 7 bases remaining between them. CDR3 residues: CASSLRAHGYTF. The DNA for the CDR3 is TGTGCCAGCAGCTTAAGGGCACATGGCTACACCTTC. Using reference TRBV11-3 and TRBJ1-2 for the parts outside the CDR3, the full variable domain is EAGVVQSPRYKIIEKKQPVAFWCNPISGHNTLYWYLQNLGQGPELLIRYENEEAVDDSQLPKDRFSAERLKGVDSTLKIQPAELGDSAVYLCASSLRAHGYTFGSGTRLTVV.

The V gene is TRBV20-1, the J gene TRBJ2-3; 12 nucleotides align to TRBD2. Germline V gene lookup returns CDR1 DFQATT and CDR2 SNEGSKA (reference sequence). The CDR3 consists of 17 residues. The V and J ends lost 2 bases and 2 bases, in that order; junction bases with no gene match: 8. The CDR3 here is CSARPLAGGPPTDTQYF. Written as DNA, the CDR3 is TGCAGTGCTAGACCACTAGCGGGAGGACCGCCCACAGATACGCAGTATTTT.